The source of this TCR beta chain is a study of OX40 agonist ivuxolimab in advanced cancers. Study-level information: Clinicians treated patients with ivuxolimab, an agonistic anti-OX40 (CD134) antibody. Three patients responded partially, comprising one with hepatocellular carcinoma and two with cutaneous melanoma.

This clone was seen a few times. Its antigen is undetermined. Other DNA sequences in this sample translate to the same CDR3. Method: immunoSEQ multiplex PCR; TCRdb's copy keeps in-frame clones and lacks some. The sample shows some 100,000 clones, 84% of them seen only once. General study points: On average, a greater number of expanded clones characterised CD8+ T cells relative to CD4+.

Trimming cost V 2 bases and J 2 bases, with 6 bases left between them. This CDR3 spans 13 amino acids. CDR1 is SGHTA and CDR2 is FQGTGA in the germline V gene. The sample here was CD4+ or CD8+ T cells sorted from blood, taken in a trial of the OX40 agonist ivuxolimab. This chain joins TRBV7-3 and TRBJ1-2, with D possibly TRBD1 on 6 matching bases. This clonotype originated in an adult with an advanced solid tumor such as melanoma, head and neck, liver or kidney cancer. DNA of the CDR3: TGTGCCAGCAGCTTAGGGGGCAACTATGGCTACACCTTC. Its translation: CASSLGGNYGYTF.